This passage covers 14 T cell receptor beta chains from one sample sequenced in a study of blood T cells in healthy people across ages. Using a J-beta primer mix together with a sample-barcoded 5' primer, a second PCR was run for roughly 6 to 12 cycles. TCRdb processed the 5' RACE reads anew with MiXCR; each CDR3 protein has one entry. The sample holds hundreds of thousands of distinct CDR3 sequences, roughly 20% seen once. Sequenced: blood. The receptor set was obtained from a man aged 65 to 79 in good health.

A few counts support this clonotype. This chain uses TRBV2 with TRBJ2-5; D may be TRBD1 (5 bases). The J call may be mistaken, given a closer DNA end match to TRBJ2-1. This CDR3 contains 15 residues. Germline V lookup: CDR1 SNHLY, CDR2 FYNNEI. CDR3 sequence reads: CASSVQQGRVNEQFF. CDR3 DNA sequence: TGTGCCAGCAGTGTGCAGCAGGGAAGGGTCAATGAGCAGTTCTTC.

The gene calls are TRBV11-2 and TRBJ2-3, with 10 bases identical to TRBD2. The trim removed 1 base at V and 4 bases at J, leaving 5 bases unmatched. The V gene's germline CDR1 is SGHAT and CDR2 FQNNGV. The CDR3 totals 16 residues. CDR3 protein: CASSLGASGRADTQYF. The CDR3, as DNA: TGTGCCAGCAGCTTAGGGGCTAGCGGGAGAGCAGATACGCAGTATTTT. Looking up the rest from reference TRBV11-2 and TRBJ2-3 gives the full variable domain: EAGVAQSPRYKIIEKRQSVAFWCNPISGHATLYWYQQILGQGPKLLIQFQNNGVVDDSQLPKDRFSAERLKGVDSTLKIQPAKLEDSAVYLCASSLGASGRADTQYFGPGTRLTVL.

This clonotype has ten or more counts. The chain is built from TRBV20-1 and TRBJ2-2, with 13 positions matching TRBD2. There are 17 residues in the CDR3. V shed 3 bases, J shed 0 bases, and the junction held 4 bases outside the gene matches. Per the germline V gene, CDR1 is DFQATT and CDR2 is SNEGSKA (reference sequence). Here the CDR3 DNA reads TGCAGTGCTAGGGGGACTAGCGGGATGTCGAACACCGGGGAGCTGTTTTTT. It encodes CSARGTSGMSNTGELFF.

As DNA, the CDR3 is TGTGCCAGCAGCGCATCAGTAGGGACTCCAGTGTACGAGCAGTACTTC. Its protein is CASSASVGTPVYEQYF. This rearrangement joins TRBV25-1 to TRBJ2-7; TRBD2 is a possible D gene (6 bases). The CDR3 length is 16 residues. V lost 6 bases, J lost 4 bases, and 22 bases lay in between. CDR1 is MGHDK and CDR2 is SYGVNS in the germline V gene.

In this sample, this clonotype turned up a few times. V and J are TRBV27 and TRBJ2-7; 9 positions agree with TRBD2. The CDR3 length is 13 residues. Trimming at V came to 6 bases and at J to 3 bases, leaving 3 bases not matched to a gene. Germline loops: CDR1 MNHEY, CDR2 SMNVEV (reference sequence). The chain's CDR3 is CASSKAGGYEQYF. CDR3 nucleotide sequence: TGTGCCAGCAGCAAAGCGGGAGGCTACGAGCAGTACTTC.

This clonotype was observed many times. The chain couples TRBV28 to TRBJ2-2, with D possibly called TRBD1 or TRBD2 (5 bases each). Trimming stripped 6 bases from V and 0 bases from J, with 14 bases between. Germline V gene sequence: CDR1 MDHEN, CDR2 SYDVKM. The CDR3 covers 16 residues. CDR3 residues: CASRPGDPSNTGELFF. Here the CDR3 DNA reads TGTGCCAGCAGGCCCGGGGACCCCTCGAACACCGGGGAGCTGTTTTTT.

The gene calls are TRBV11-2 and TRBJ2-2, with 13 bases fitting TRBD2. The CDR3 consists of 16 residues. The germline CDR1 and CDR2 sequences are SGHAT and FQNNGV. Losses at the gene ends were 4 bases for V and 7 bases for J; bases not matched to a gene: 6. The chain's CDR3 is CASSSGTSGNGGELFF. The DNA of the CDR3 is TGTGCCAGCAGCTCCGGGACTAGCGGGAATGGCGGGGAGCTGTTTTTT.

V usage is TRBV3-1 and J usage is TRBJ2-5, with TRBD1 identical over 10 bases. The V and J ends lost 2 bases and 4 bases, in that order; junction bases with no gene match: 7. This CDR3 is 16 amino acids long. Germline CDR1 LGHDT, CDR2 YNNKEL (reference sequence). The CDR3 loop is CASSQSGTGVRETQYF. The CDR3 DNA reads as TGTGCCAGCAGCCAAAGTGGGACAGGGGTGAGAGAGACCCAGTACTTC.

This clonotype was seen more than once but under ten times. The rearrangement joins TRBV20-1 to TRBJ2-1; perhaps TRBD1 as D (5 bases). The CDR3 covers 15 residues. Germline CDR1 is DFQATT and CDR2 is SNEGSKA (reference sequence). With 5 bases removed from V and 9 bases from J, the gap between germline ends came to 23 bases. The CDR3: CSAQGFAEKGLEQFF. CDR3 DNA sequence: TGCAGTGCTCAAGGTTTTGCGGAAAAGGGGCTTGAGCAGTTCTTC.

This clonotype came up a few times. This chain joins TRBV28 and TRBJ1-2; D uncertain. Germline values: CDR1 MDHEN, CDR2 SYDVKM. Trimming took 6 bases from V and 12 from J, leaving 14 bases between them. This CDR3 contains 11 residues. CDR3: CASSTPGRHTF. In DNA, the CDR3 is TGTGCCAGCAGCACTCCTGGCCGCCACACCTTC.

The V gene is TRBV2, the J gene TRBJ2-5; perhaps TRBD1 as D (6 bases). TRBJ2-1 explains the end of the DNA better; the J call may be wrong. Germline values: CDR1 SNHLY, CDR2 FYNNEI. This CDR3 comprises 13 residues. The CDR3: CASSEVGANEQFF. The DNA of the CDR3 is TGTGCCAGCAGTGAAGTGGGGGCCAATGAGCAGTTCTTC.

The CDR3 DNA sequence: TGCAGCGTTGAATCAACTGGGACTAGCGGGAGCCGCACAGATACGCAGTATTTT. Protein: CSVESTGTSGSRTDTQYF. The genes are TRBV29-1 and TRBJ2-3, with 14 nucleotides matching TRBD2. The junction had 8 bases not matched to a gene; V was cut back by 2 bases and J by 1 base. In germline, CDR1 is SQVTM, CDR2 ANQGSEA. This CDR3 is 18 amino acids long.

This clonotype was found a few times. V and J are TRBV10-3 and TRBJ2-3, with D perhaps assigned TRBD1 or TRBD2 (5 bases each). The germline V gene encodes CDR1 ENHRY and CDR2 SYGVKD. The CDR3 has 16 amino acids. The ends were cut back, 2 bases at V and 0 bases at J, with 12 bases in the middle. CDR3 in amino acids: CAISEPSGPSTDTQYF. The DNA for the CDR3 is TGTGCCATCAGTGAGCCCTCGGGACCGAGCACAGATACGCAGTATTTT.

This clonotype appeared a few times. The J gene is TRBJ2-7, the V gene TRBV5-1; 10 nucleotides line up with TRBD2. CDR1 and CDR2 from the germline V gene are SGHRS and YFSETQ. Losses at the gene ends were 3 bases for V and 2 bases for J; bases not matched to a gene: 5. The CDR3 totals 15 residues. CDR3 nucleotides: TGCGCCAGCAGCTCCAGGAGCGGGAGGGCCTACGAGCAGTACTTC. Translated, it gives CASSSRSGRAYEQYF.